These 3 T cell receptor beta chains share one sample of origin, sequenced in a study of T cells after yellow fever vaccination. TCRdb re-called the 5' RACE reads through MiXCR, storing one row per CDR3 protein. Among under 550,000 distinct CDR3 sequences listed, 21% were seen once. The source material was PBMCs, sampled approximately 22 days after the first yellow fever vaccination. All receptors come from a man between 18 and 35 years old who received the YFV17D yellow fever vaccine.

The chain is built from TRBV2 and TRBJ2-7; no clear D gene. CDR3 length equals 14 residues. The V and J ends lost 1 base and 4 bases respectively, with 11 bases between them. CDR1 is SNHLY, CDR2 FYNNEI, per germline. This CDR3 reads CASSEEGLSYEQYF. The CDR3 DNA follows: TGTGCCAGCAGTGAAGAGGGCCTGAGTTACGAGCAGTACTTC.

This chain connects TRBV7-9 to TRBJ1-4; 7 bases are shared with TRBD1. Germline values: CDR1 SEHNR, CDR2 FQNEAQ (reference sequence). V lost 5 bases, J lost 11 bases, and 20 bases stayed unmatched. This CDR3 has 17 residues. The CDR3: CASSRAAEGARSGKLFF. The CDR3 nucleotides are TGTGCCAGCAGCCGAGCCGCCGAGGGGGCACGGTCGGGCAAACTGTTTTTT.

The rearrangement joins TRBV4-1 to TRBJ2-5, with D perhaps matching TRBD1 or TRBD2 (5 bases each). Germline-derived CDR1 and CDR2 are MGHRA and YSYEKL. The V gene lost 0 bases and the J gene lost 10 bases, with 21 bases spanning the gap. This CDR3 has 16 amino acids. CDR3 region: CASSQERSPRGGSQYF. The CDR3 coding sequence is TGCGCCAGCAGCCAAGAAAGGAGCCCGAGGGGTGGTAGCCAGTACTTC.